This T cell receptor (beta chain) was obtained from a study of T cells expressing NK-cell markers. Study background: TCR beta repertoires came from sorted CD3+CD56+NKG2C+, CD3+CD56+NKG2C- and CD3+CD56-NKG2C+ T cells.

TCRdb processed the 5' RACE reads again and assigns one entry to each CDR3 protein, with no DNA. The sample includes some 110,000 distinct CDR3 sequences. Sequenced sample: blood T cells: a sorted CD56 or NKG2C T cell subset, CD4+ or CD8+ T cells, or bulk PBMC T cells (not recorded which). The clonotype originates from a woman aged 18-70 years in good health.

This CDR3 is CSVETLAGPFF. This chain uses TRBV29-1 with TRBJ2-1; as DNA is missing, the TRBD2 call by TCRdb cannot be tested. CDR3 length equals 11 residues. The germline CDR1 and CDR2 sequences are SQVTM and ANQGSEA.